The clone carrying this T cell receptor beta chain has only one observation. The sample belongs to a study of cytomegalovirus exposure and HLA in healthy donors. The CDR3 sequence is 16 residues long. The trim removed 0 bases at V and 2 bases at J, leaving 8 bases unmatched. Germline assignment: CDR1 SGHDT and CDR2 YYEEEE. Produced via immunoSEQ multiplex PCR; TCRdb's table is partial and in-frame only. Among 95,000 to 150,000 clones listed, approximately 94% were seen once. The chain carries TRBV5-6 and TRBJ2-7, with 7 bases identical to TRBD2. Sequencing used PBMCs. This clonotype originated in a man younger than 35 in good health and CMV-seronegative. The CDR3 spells CASSLATGGWAYEQYF. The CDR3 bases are TGTGCCAGCAGCTTGGCTACGGGGGGATGGGCCTACGAGCAGTACTTC.